The clone carrying this T cell receptor (beta chain) turned up a few times. These data come from a study of T-cell reconstitution after alpha-beta-depleted transplantation in children. The CDR3 is made up of 14 amino acids. V dropped 0 bases and J dropped 4 bases, with 10 bases sitting between them. Per germline, CDR1 SGHDT and CDR2 YYEEEE. Preparing the TCRbeta library involved the use of unique molecular identifiers. MiXCR was run by TCRdb on the PCR reads, yielding one entry per CDR3 protein. The top ten clones hold roughly 41% of a sample with hundreds of thousands of distinct CDR3 sequences, roughly 17% of them seen once.

The sample was PBMCs, mostly from graft donor cells, taken 360 days after TCRalphabeta/CD19-depleted stem cell transplant. The genes are TRBV5-6 and TRBJ1-2; D possibly corresponds to TRBD1 (5 bases). This receptor was identified in a male patient between 2 and 15 years old who had a stem cell transplant for acute lymphoblastic leukemia, so the T cells may come from the graft donor. The CDR3 DNA reads TGTGCCAGCAGCTTGGGGGCAGGGAGCTATGGCTACACCTTC. Its protein product is CASSLGAGSYGYTF.